This TCR beta chain was retrieved from a study of blood T cells in healthy people across ages. Primers used in a second PCR of about 6 to 11 cycles were a sample-barcoded 5' primer and a J-beta primer mix. Every cDNA molecule carried a tag from a template-switch adaptor bearing 12 random nucleotides. TCRdb reprocessed the 5' RACE reads via MiXCR and lists one record per CDR3 protein. The table has some 1.5 million distinct CDR3 sequences, less than 45% seen once; the top ten hold about 4.1%. Notes on the study in general: The study regarded diversity estimates from one million T cells as underestimates. Donor CMV status was unknown, possibly confounding expanded clonotype changes.

The J segment lost 4 bases and the V segment lost 1 base, leaving 9 bases of the junction unmatched. The CDR3 runs 17 residues. The germline CDR1 and CDR2 sequences are SGHAT and FQNNGV. Comment on this clonotype: The antigen is undetermined.

The sample comprised blood. The chain is built from TRBV11-2 and TRBJ2-1, with TRBD1 matching 8 bases. The clonotype originates from a woman in her late teens or twenties in good health. The CDR3 DNA reads as TGTGCCAGCAGCTTAGGACTCAGGGGGCGGATGTACAATGAGCAGTTCTTC. Translated: CASSLGLRGRMYNEQFF.